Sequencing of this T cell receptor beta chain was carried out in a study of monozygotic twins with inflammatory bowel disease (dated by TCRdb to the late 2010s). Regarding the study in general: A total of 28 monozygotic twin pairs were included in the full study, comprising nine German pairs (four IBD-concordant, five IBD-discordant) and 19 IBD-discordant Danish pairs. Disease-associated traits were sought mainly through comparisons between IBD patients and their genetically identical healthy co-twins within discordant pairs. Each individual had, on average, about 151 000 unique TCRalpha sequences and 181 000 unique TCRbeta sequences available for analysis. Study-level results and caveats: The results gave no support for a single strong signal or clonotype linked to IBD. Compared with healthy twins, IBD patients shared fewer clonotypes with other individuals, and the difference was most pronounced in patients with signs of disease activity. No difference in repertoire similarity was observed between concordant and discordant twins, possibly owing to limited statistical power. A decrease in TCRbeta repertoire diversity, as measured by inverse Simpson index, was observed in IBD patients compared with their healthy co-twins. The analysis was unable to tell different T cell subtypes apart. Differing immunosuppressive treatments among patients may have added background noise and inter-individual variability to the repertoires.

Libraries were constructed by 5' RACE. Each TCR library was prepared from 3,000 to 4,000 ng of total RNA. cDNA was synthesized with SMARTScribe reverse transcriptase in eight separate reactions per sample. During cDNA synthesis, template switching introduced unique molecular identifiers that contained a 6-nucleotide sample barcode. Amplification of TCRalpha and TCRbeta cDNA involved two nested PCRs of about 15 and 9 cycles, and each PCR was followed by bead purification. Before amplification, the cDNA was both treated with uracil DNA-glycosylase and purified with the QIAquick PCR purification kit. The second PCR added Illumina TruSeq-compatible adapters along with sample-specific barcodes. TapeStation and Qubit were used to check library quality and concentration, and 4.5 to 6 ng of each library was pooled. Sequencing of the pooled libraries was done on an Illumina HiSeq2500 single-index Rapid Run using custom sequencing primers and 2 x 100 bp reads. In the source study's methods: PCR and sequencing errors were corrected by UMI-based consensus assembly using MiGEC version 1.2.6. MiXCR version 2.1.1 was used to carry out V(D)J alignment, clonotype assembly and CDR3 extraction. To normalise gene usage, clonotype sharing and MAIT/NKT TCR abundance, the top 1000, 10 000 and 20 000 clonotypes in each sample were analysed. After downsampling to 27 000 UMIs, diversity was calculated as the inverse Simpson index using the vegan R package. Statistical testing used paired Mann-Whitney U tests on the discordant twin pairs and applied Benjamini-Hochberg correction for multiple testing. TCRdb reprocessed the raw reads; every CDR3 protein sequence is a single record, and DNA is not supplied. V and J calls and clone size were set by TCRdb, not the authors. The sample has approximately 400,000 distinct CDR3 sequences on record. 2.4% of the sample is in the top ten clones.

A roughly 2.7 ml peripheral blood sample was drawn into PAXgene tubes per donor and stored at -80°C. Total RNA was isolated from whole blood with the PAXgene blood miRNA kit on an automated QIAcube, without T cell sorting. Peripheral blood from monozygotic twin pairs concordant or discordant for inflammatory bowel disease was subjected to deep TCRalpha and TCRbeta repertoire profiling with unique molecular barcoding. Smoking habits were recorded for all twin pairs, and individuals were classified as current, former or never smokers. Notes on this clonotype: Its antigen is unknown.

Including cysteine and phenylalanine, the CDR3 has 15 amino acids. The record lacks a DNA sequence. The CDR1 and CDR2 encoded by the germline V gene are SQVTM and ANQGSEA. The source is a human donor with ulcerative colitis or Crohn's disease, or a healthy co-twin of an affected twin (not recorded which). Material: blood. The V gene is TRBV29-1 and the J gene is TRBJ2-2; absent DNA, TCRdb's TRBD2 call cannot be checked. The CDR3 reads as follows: CSVEVGRTNTGELFF.